This is a list of T cell receptor beta chains from one sample in a study of brain T cells in children with intractable seizures. TCRdb keeps only in-frame clones here, not all; method: immunoSEQ multiplex PCR. The table shows about 80,000 clones, with about 93% occurring only once. Specimen: peripheral blood, collected at surgery. The receptors stem from a girl aged 2-10 years with Rasmussen encephalitis and intractable seizures. Each CDR3 is given with its conserved first and last residue. The order of the fields is CDR3 protein, V gene, J gene, clone size. A row's size may be missing; if present it is once, few, many or a size class.

CDR3 protein: CASSSRGVWGNTQYF
V gene: TRBV9
J gene: TRBJ2-3
clone size: .

CDR3 protein: CASSESRLAGGWSYNEQFF
V gene: TRBV10-2
J gene: TRBJ2-1
clone size: .

CDR3 protein: CASSVRDGPYEQYF
V gene: TRBV6-4
J gene: TRBJ2-7
clone size: .

CDR3 protein: CASSQTSETSTDTQYF
V gene: TRBV18
J gene: TRBJ2-3
clone size: .

CDR3 protein: CASSPTLRGASYEQYF
V gene: TRBV4-1
J gene: TRBJ2-7
clone size: .

CDR3 protein: CASSLVGGPEPQYF
V gene: TRBV7-9
J gene: TRBJ2-5
clone size: .

CDR3 protein: CASSRSGSSDNEQFF
V gene: TRBV6-6
J gene: TRBJ2-1
clone size: .

CDR3 protein: CASSQNRQGGVGYTF
V gene: TRBV27
J gene: TRBJ1-2
clone size: .

CDR3 protein: CASSLAGGYTF
V gene: TRBV7-9
J gene: TRBJ1-2
clone size: few

CDR3 protein: CASSLGTREAFF
V gene: TRBV7-9
J gene: TRBJ1-1
clone size: .

CDR3 protein: CASQRAGPGPKNIQYF
V gene: TRBV27
J gene: TRBJ2-4
clone size: .

CDR3 protein: CASSLPFPGGSSETQYF
V gene: TRBV5-4
J gene: TRBJ2-5
clone size: .

CDR3 protein: CASRTGQGRRAFF
V gene: TRBV12-3/TRBV12-4
J gene: TRBJ1-1
clone size: .

CDR3 protein: CASSPQGVKTEAFF
V gene: TRBV21-1
J gene: TRBJ1-1
clone size: .

CDR3 protein: CASSFGGALETQYF
V gene: TRBV7-2
J gene: TRBJ2-5
clone size: .

CDR3 protein: CSVGHGAGANVLTF
V gene: TRBV29-1
J gene: TRBJ2-6
clone size: .

CDR3 protein: CASSLRGDPAGNTIYF
V gene: TRBV5-1
J gene: TRBJ1-3
clone size: .

CDR3 protein: CASSQDGGLRNTEAFF
V gene: TRBV14
J gene: TRBJ1-1
clone size: .

CDR3 protein: CATSREEAASEQFF
V gene: TRBV15
J gene: TRBJ2-1
clone size: .

CDR3 protein: CAWRGVSVADEQYF
V gene: TRBV30
J gene: TRBJ2-7
clone size: .

CDR3 protein: CASRVQGGLTEAFF
V gene: TRBV2
J gene: TRBJ1-1
clone size: .

CDR3 protein: CAWSVRVEETQYF
V gene: TRBV30
J gene: TRBJ2-5
clone size: .